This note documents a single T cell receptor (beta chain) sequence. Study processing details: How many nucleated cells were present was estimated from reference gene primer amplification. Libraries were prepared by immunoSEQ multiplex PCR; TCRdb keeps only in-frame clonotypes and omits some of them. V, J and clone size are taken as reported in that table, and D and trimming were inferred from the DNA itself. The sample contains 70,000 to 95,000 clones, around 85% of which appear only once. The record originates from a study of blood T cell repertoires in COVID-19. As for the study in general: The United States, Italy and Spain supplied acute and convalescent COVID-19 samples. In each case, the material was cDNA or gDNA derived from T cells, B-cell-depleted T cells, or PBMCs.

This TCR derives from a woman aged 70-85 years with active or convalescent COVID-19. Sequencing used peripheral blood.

This CDR3 is CSAPSDRGRNTEAFF. The DNA of the CDR3 is TGCAGCGCCCCTTCGGACAGGGGGCGTAACACTGAAGCTTTCTTT. The chain carries TRBV29-1 and TRBJ1-1; 11 bases agree with TRBD1. The CDR3 totals 15 residues. V shed 7 bases and J 2 bases; nucleotides not matched to a gene: 9. The germline CDR1 and CDR2 sequences are SQVTM and ANQGSEA.